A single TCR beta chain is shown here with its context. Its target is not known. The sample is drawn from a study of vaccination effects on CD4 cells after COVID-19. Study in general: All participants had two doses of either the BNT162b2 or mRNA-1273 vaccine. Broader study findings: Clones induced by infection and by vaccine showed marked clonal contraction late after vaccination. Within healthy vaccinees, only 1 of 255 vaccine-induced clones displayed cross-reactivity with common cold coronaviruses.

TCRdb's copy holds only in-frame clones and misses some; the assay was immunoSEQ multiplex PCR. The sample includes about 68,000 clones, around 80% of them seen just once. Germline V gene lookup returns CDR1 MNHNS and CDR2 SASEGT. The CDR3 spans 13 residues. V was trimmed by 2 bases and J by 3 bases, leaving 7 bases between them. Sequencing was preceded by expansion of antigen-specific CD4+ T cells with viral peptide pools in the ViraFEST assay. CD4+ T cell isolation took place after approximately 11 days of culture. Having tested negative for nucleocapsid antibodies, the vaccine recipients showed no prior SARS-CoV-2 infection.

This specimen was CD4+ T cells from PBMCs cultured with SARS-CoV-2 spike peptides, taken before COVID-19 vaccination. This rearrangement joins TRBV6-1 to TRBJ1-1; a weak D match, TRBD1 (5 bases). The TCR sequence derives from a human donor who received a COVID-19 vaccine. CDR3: CASSEQGYTEAFF. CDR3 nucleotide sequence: TGTGCCAGCAGTGAACAGGGTTACACTGAAGCTTTCTTT.